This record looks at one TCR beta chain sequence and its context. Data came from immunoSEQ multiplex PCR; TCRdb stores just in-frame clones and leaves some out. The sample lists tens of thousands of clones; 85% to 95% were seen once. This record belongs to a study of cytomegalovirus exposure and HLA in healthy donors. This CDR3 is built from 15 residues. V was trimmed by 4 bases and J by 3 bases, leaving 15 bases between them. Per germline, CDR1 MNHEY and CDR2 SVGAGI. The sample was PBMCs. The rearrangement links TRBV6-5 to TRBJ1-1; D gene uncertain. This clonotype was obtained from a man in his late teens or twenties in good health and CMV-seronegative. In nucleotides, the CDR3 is TGTGCCAGCAGTTTCCGGAGCAGAATGGACACTGAAGCTTTCTTT. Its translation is CASSFRSRMDTEAFF.